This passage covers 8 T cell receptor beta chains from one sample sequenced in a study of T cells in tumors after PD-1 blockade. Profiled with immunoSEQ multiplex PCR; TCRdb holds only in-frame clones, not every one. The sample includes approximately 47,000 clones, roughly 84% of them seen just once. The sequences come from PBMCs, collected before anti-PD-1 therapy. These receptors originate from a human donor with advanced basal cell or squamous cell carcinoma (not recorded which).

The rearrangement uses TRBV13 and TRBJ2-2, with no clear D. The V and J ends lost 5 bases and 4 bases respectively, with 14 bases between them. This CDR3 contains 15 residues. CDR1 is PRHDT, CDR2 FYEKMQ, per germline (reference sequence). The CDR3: CASSPQVLVTGELFF. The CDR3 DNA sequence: TGTGCCAGCAGCCCCCAGGTTTTAGTCACCGGGGAGCTGTTTTTT. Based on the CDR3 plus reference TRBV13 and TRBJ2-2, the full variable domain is AAGVIQSPRHLIKEKRETATLKCYPIPRHDTVYWYQQGPGQDPQFLISFYEKMQSDKGSIPDRFSAQQFSDYHSELNMSSLELGDSALYFCASSPQVLVTGELFFGEGSRLTVL.

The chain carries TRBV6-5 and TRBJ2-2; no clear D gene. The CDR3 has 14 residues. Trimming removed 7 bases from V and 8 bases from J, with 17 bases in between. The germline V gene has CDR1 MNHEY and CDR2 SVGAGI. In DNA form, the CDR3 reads TGTGCCAGCAAGTTGTCGACGAGTACTGGGGAGCTGTTTTTT. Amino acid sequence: CASKLSTSTGELFF.

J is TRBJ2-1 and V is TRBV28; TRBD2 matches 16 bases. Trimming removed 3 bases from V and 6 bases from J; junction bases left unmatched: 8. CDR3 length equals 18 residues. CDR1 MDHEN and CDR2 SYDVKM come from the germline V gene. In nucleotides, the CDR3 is TGTGCCAGCAGTTTGGACCGTGGGACTAGCGGGAGGGTCAATGAGCAGTTCTTC. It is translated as CASSLDRGTSGRVNEQFF. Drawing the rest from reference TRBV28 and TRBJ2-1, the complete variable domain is DVKVTQSSRYLVKRTGEKVFLECVQDMDHENMFWYRQDPGLGLRLIYFSYDVKMKEKGDIPEGYSVSREKKERFSLILESASTNQTSMYLCASSLDRGTSGRVNEQFFGPGTRLTVL.

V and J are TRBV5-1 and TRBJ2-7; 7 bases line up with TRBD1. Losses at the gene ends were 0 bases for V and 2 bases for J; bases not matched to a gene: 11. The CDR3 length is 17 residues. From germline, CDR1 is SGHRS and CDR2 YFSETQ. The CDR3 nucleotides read TGCGCCAGCAGCTTGGGGCTACAGGGGTTTGGAACCTACGAGCAGTACTTC. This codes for CASSLGLQGFGTYEQYF.

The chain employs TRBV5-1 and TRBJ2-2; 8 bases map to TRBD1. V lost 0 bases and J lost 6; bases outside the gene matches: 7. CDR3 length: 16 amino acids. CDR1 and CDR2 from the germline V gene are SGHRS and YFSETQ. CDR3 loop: CASSLARTGYPGELFF. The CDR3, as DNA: TGCGCCAGCAGCTTGGCCCGGACAGGGTATCCCGGGGAGCTGTTTTTT.

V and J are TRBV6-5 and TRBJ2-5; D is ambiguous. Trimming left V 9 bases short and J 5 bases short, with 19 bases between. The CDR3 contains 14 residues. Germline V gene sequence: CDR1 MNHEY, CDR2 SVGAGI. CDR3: CASNLPGNLETQYF. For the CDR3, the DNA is TGTGCCAGTAACCTCCCCGGAAATCTGGAGACCCAGTACTTC.

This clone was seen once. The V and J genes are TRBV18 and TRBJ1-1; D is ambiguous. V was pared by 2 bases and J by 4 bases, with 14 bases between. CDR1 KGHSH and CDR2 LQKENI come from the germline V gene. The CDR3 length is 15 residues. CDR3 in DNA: TGTGCCAGCTCACCAAGTCAGGAATGGGCCACTGAAGCTTTCTTT. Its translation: CASSPSQEWATEAFF.

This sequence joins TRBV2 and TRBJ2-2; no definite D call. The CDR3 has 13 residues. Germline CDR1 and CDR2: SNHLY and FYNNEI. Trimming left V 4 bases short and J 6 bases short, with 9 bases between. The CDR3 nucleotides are TGTGCCAGCAGTGGAAGGAGTTCCGGGGAGCTGTTTTTT. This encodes CASSGRSSGELFF.